This T cell receptor beta chain was observed in a study of T-cell reconstitution after alpha-beta-depleted transplantation in children. Germline CDR1 reads DFQATT; CDR2 reads SNEGSKA (reference sequence). The CDR3 is made up of 13 amino acids. V was pared by 1 base and J by 3 bases, with 9 bases between. A library of TCRbeta sequences, prepared with unique molecular identifiers, was generated. TCRdb analysed the PCR reads with MiXCR anew, one entry per CDR3 protein. The sample has hundreds of thousands of distinct CDR3 sequences; around 16% are singletons. This clonotype was seen a handful of times. V usage is TRBV20-1 and J usage is TRBJ2-5; the D is unclear. The sequence was obtained from a human donor who donated a stem cell graft to a child with acute myeloid leukemia. The sample in question was PBMCs from the stem cell graft donor, obtained from the stem cell graft. The CDR3 bases are TGCAGTGCTAGAGCGAATTGGGAAGAGACCCAGTACTTC. It encodes CSARANWEETQYF.